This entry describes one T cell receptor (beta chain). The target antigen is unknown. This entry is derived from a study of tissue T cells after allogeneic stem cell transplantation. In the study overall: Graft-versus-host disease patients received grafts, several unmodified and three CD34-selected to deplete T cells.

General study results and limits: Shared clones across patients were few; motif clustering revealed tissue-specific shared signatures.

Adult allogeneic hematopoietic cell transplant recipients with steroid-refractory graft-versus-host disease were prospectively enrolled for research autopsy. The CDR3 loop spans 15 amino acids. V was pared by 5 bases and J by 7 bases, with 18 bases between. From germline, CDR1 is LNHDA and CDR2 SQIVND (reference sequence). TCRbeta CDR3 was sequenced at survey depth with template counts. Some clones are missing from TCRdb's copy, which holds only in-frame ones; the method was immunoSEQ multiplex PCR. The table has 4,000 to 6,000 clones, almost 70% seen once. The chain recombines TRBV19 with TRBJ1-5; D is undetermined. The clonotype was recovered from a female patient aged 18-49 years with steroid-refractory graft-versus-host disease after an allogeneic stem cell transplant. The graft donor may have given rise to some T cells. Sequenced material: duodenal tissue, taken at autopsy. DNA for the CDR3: TGTGCCAGTAGTCCCGGACCGCTGACGGGACAGCCCCAGCATTTT. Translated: CASSPGPLTGQPQHF.